This T cell receptor beta chain was profiled in a study of CD8+CD57+ T cells in acquired aplastic anemia. Profiling that covered TCR beta VDJ and CDR3 relied on genomic DNA as its template. One entry per CDR3 protein results from TCRdb running MiXCR on the reads. This sample has 180,000 or so distinct CDR3 sequences, with 63% found just once. Previously, flow cytometry had revealed CD8+CD57+ cell expansion in the patients chosen for sequencing. This CDR3 spans 12 amino acids. Trimming took 5 bases from V and 12 from J, leaving 11 bases between them. Germline CDR1 is SGHTA and CDR2 is FQGNSA. This TCR was sampled from a human donor with aplastic anemia. The chain has TRBV7-2 and TRBJ1-6; TRBD1 is a possible D gene (5 bases). Sequencing was performed on sorted CD4+, CD8+, or CD8+CD57+ T cells (not recorded which) from PBMCs. CDR3 coding DNA: TGTGCCAGCAGCAAACCGGGACGACCCCTCCACTTT. This gives the protein CASSKPGRPLHF.